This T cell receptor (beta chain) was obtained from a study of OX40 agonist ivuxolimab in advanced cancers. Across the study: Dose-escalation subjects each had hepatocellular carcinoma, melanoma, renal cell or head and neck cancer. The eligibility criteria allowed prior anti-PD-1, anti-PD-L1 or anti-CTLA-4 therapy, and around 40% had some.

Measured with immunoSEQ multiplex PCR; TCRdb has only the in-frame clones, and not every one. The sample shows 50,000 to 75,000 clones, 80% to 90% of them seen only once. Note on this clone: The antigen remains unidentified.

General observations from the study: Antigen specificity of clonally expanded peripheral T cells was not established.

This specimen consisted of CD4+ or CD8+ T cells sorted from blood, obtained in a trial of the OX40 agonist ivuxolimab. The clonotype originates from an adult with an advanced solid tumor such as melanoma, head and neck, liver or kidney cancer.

The CDR3 DNA reads as TGCGCCAGCAGCCGGAGGCTGAGCTCCTACGAGCAGTACTTC. Translation: CASSRRLSSYEQYF. V is TRBV4-1 and J is TRBJ2-7, with D possibly being TRBD2 (5 bases). CDR3 length equals 14 residues. The ends were cut back, 4 bases at V and 0 bases at J, with 10 bases in the middle. Germline lookup yields CDR1 MGHRA and CDR2 YSYEKL.